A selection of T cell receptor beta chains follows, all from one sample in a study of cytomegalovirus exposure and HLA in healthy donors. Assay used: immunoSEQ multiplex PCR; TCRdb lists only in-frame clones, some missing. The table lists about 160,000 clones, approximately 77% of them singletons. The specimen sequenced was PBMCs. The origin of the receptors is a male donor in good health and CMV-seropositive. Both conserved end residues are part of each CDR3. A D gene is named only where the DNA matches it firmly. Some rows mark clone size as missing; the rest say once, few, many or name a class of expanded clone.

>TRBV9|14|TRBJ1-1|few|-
CASSVEGDDRKAFF
TGTGCCAGCAGCGTAGAAGGGGATGACCGTAAGGCTTTCTTT
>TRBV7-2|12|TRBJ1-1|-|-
CASSPQGTEAFF
TGTGCCAGCAGCCCACAGGGCACTGAAGCTTTCTTT
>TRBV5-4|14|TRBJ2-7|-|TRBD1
CASSPGTGNYEQYF
TGTGCCAGCAGCCCGGGGACAGGAAACTACGAGCAGTACTTC
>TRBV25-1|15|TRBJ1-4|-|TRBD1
CASSGTGGRGEKLFF
TGTGCCAGCAGTGGGACAGGGGGCAGAGGTGAAAAACTGTTTTTT
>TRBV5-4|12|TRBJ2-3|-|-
CASALGGDTQYF
TGTGCCAGCGCACTCGGGGGAGATACGCAGTATTTT
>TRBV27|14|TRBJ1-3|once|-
CASSPTGSGNTIYF
TGTGCCAGCAGTCCGACGGGCTCTGGAAACACCATATATTTT
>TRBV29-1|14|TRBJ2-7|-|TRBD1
CSVEDGDSSYEQYF
TGCAGCGTTGAAGACGGGGACAGCTCCTACGAGCAGTACTTC
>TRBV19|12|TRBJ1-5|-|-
CAAGEGNQPQHF
TGTGCGGCGGGGGAAGGCAATCAGCCCCAGCATTTT
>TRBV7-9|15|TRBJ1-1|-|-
CASSLAGGKNTEAFF
TGTGCCAGCAGCTTAGCAGGAGGGAAGAACACTGAAGCTTTCTTT
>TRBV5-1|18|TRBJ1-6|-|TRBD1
CASSLVLTGGANNSPLHF
TGCGCCAGCAGCTTGGTATTAACAGGGGGCGCCAATAATTCACCCCTCCACTTT
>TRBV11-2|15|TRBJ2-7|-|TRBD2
CASSLGGGTSHEQYF
TGTGCCAGCAGCTTAGGGGGAGGGACTAGCCACGAGCAGTACTTC
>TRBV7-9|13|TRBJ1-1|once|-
CASSPTLNTEAFF
TGTGCCAGCAGCCCCACACTGAACACTGAAGCTTTCTTT
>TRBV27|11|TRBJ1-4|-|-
CASSRVEKLFF
TGTGCCAGCAGCCGGGTAGAAAAACTGTTTTTT
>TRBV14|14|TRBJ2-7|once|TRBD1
CASSPWDSSYEQYF
TGTGCCAGCAGCCCTTGGGACAGCTCCTACGAGCAGTACTTC
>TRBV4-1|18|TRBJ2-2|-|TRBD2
CASSQDIWLAAPTGELFF
TGCGCCAGCAGCCAAGATATTTGGCTAGCGGCCCCCACCGGGGAGCTGTTTTTT
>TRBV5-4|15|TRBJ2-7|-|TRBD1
CASSGGQASSYEQYF
TGTGCCAGCAGCGGGGGACAGGCAAGCTCCTACGAGCAGTACTTC
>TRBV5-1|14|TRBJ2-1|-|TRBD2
CASSLVLAGNEQFF
TGCGCCAGCAGCTTGGTACTAGCGGGGAATGAGCAGTTCTTC
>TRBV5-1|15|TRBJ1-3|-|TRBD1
CASSWGQGSGNTIYF
TGCGCCAGCAGCTGGGGACAGGGGTCTGGAAACACCATATATTTT
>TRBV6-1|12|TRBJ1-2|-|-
CASSDHSLGYTF
TGTGCCAGCAGTGATCATAGTCTCGGCTACACCTTC
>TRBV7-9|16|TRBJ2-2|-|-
CASSLPPGQRVGELFF
TGTGCCAGCAGCTTACCGCCGGGCCAGCGGGTGGGGGAGCTGTTTTTT
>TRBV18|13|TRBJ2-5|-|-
CASSPPPQETQYF
TGTGCCAGCTCACCTCCCCCTCAAGAGACCCAGTACTTC
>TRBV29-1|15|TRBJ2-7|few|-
CSILKLQGRFYEQYF
TGCAGTATTTTGAAGCTCCAGGGGCGCTTCTACGAGCAGTACTTC
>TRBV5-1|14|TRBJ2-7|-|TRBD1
CASHRGPLGEEQYF
TGCGCCAGCCACAGGGGTCCGCTAGGAGAGGAGCAGTACTTC
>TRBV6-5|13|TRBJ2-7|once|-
CASSYSTGYEQYF
TGTGCCAGCAGTTACTCCACAGGGTACGAGCAGTACTTC
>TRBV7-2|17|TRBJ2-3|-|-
CASRWDSAASSTDTQYF
TGTGCCAGCAGGTGGGACTCCGCCGCCAGTAGCACAGATACGCAGTATTTT
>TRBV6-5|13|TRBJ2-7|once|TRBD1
CASIEQGLHEQYF
TGTGCCAGCATCGAACAGGGGCTCCACGAGCAGTACTTC
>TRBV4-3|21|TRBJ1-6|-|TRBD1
CASSQVHRPGGSGRHSSPLHF
TGCGCCAGCAGCCAAGTCCATCGGCCAGGGGGTAGCGGAAGACATAGTTCACCCCTCCACTTT
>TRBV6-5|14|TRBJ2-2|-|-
CASSQGSYTGELFF
TGTGCCAGCAGTCAGGGGTCTTACACCGGGGAGCTGTTTTTT
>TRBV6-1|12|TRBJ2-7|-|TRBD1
CASSATGGEQYF
TGTGCCAGCAGTGCAACAGGGGGCGAGCAGTACTTC
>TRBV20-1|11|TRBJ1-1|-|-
CSARGGREAFF
TGCAGTGCTAGGGGGGGGCGGGAAGCTTTCTTT
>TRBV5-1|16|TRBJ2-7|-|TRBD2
CASSPGLAPSNYEQYF
TGCGCCAGCAGCCCGGGACTAGCGCCTTCTAATTACGAGCAGTACTTC
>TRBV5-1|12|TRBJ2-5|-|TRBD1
CASSEGQGKQYF
TGCGCCAGCAGCGAGGGACAGGGCAAGCAGTACTTC
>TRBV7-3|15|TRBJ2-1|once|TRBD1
CASSLLGQGWDEQFF
TGTGCCAGCAGCTTACTTGGACAGGGGTGGGATGAGCAGTTCTTC
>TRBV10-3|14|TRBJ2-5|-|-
CASGGGGAQETQYF
TGTGCCTCCGGAGGGGGCGGGGCCCAAGAGACCCAGTACTTC
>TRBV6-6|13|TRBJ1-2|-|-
CASSYSVQGGYTF
TGTGCCAGCAGTTACTCTGTCCAGGGGGGCTACACCTTC
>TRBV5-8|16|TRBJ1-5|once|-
CASSLRQGYGNQPQHF
TGTGCCAGCAGCTTGCGTCAGGGGTACGGCAATCAGCCCCAGCATTTT
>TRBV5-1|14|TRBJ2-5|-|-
CASSLVGGGETQYF
TGCGCCAGCAGCTTGGTCGGAGGAGGAGAGACCCAGTACTTC
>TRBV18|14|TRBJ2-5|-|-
CASSPTGRGETQYF
TGTGCCAGCTCTCCAACAGGGAGGGGAGAGACCCAGTACTTC
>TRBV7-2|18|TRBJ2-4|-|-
CASSLSLLEFRRKNIQYF
TGTGCCAGCAGCCTCTCCCTGCTGGAGTTTCGCCGCAAAAACATTCAGTACTTC